This T cell receptor (beta chain) was obtained from a study of beta chain features in type 1 diabetes. Background on the study: Analysis included 95 million to 140 million sorted cells drawn from all samples.

All of the isolated RNA was reverse transcribed, so expressed TCRB transcripts were sequenced. Naive, central memory and regulatory T cell samples produced a mean of about 3.5 million reads. Using immunoSEQ multiplex PCR, the repertoire was profiled, and TCRdb retains in-frame clones only, with some absent. The profile shows hundreds of thousands of clones, around 13% of them singletons. The sample holds a few counts of this clone. One heparinised draw of blood, averaging roughly 0.12 L, came from each donor. The CDR3 covers 20 residues. J gave up 0 bases and V 2 bases, and 9 bases lay outside the gene matches. CDR1 and CDR2 (germline): LNHDA, SQIVND (reference sequence).

The receptor comes from a man aged 18 to 30 in good health. This rearrangement joins TRBV19 to TRBJ2-6, with 11 bases fitting TRBD1. Material: naive CD4+ T cells from blood. The CDR3 nucleotides are TGTGCCAGTAGTATAAGCTCCCGGACAGGGGGCGCCTCTGGGGCCAACGTCCTGACTTTC. Its protein product is CASSISSRTGGASGANVLTF.